This paragraph covers one T cell receptor beta chain sequence. Its matching antigen is unknown. The data belong to a study of cytomegalovirus exposure and HLA in healthy donors. General observations from the study: In a later analysis, the majority of CMV-associated beta chains seemingly showed HLA restriction. Generally TCR sequences proved uncommon, though certain public TCRs appeared in numerous donors. Accurate prediction of most subjects' HLA-A and HLA-B alleles from TCR beta sequences was reported.

Trimming cost V 4 bases and J 7 bases; bases outside gene matches: 12. The germline V gene has CDR1 SGHRS and CDR2 YFSETQ. The CDR3 runs 16 residues. Primers included in the PCR were 60 Vbeta and 13 Jbeta primers. The method was immunoSEQ multiplex PCR; TCRdb's version includes in-frame clones alone and lacks a portion of them. The sample lists around 180,000 clones, 80% seen once, with less than 9% in the top ten. This TCR was recovered from a man aged 25 to 40 in good health and CMV-seropositive. The genes are TRBV5-1 and TRBJ2-1; TRBD2 matches at 9 bases. Source material: PBMCs. The CDR3 coding sequence is TGCGCCAGCAGCAATGGGGCGGGAGGGCCTTCTAATGAGCAGTTCTTC. Amino acid sequence: CASSNGAGGPSNEQFF.